This T cell receptor beta chain was documented in a study of blood T cell repertoires in COVID-19. Germline V CDR1 and CDR2: LGHNT, FRNRAP. V was cut by 6 bases and J by 4 bases, with 7 bases left in between. This CDR3 has 11 amino acids. TCRdb's copy holds only in-frame clones and misses some; the assay was immunoSEQ multiplex PCR. The sample lists some 520,000 clones; 75% to 90% were seen once. The TCR originated in a man aged 18 to 30 with COVID-19, enrolled during active disease. The specimen was peripheral blood. The chain recombines TRBV12-5 with TRBJ2-7, with D unresolved. The CDR3 loop is CASGSKYEQYF. The CDR3 DNA reads TGTGCTAGTGGCTCTAAGTACGAGCAGTACTTC.